What follows describes a single T cell receptor beta chain. The data belong to a study of blood T cell repertoires in COVID-19. About the study: Samples taken during acute and convalescent COVID-19 were collected in the United States, Italy and Spain.

The cohort comprised adults aged roughly 18 to 95 years residing in approximately 25 US areas. Assignment of participants to cohorts was predicated upon participant-reported clinical history. Under the authors' procedure: Estimates of nucleated cell counts were drawn from the amplification of reference gene primers. The table came from immunoSEQ multiplex PCR; TCRdb's copy has only in-frame clones and leaves some out. From that table come the V and J calls and clone size; the DNA was used to work out D and trimming. The data show approximately 240,000 clones, around nine tenths seen once. This TCR came from a woman between 18 and 29 years old who had recovered from COVID-19. The sequenced sample consisted of PBMCs or T cells enriched from blood (not recorded which).

CDR3 in amino acids: CASSLHGGSSPEAFF. DNA for the CDR3: TGTGCCAGCAGCTTACACGGCGGGTCAAGTCCTGAAGCTTTCTTT. The J gene is TRBJ1-1, the V gene TRBV7-2; no reliable D call. Deletions cut 2 bases from V and 6 bases from J, with 16 bases between. The CDR3 contains 15 residues. Germline-derived CDR1 and CDR2 are SGHTA and FQGNSA.